This is a list of T cell receptor beta chains from one sample in a study of tumor and adjacent non-tumor tissue in lung cancer. TCRdb recomputed calls from the multiplex PCR reads with MiXCR, one row per CDR3 protein. Found here are 60,000 to 85,000 distinct CDR3 sequences, approximately 82% of them singletons; the top ten hold 40%. Sequenced material: distant non-tumor lung tissue. Receptor source: a man between 70 and 80 years old with non-small cell lung cancer. The CDR3 runs from the conserved cysteine through the conserved F or W. Each record gives: CDR3 protein, CDR3 DNA, clone size, V gene, J gene, D gene. The D gene is left open where the match is weak. Size is stated for part of the rows, as once, few or many counts, or as a class when the clone is expanded.

cdr3_aa: CASSFRDRTLETEALF
cdr3_nt: TGTGCCAGCAGCTTCCGGGACAGAACCCTGGAAACTGAAGCTCTCTTT
clone_size: -
v_call: TRBV11-3
j_call: TRBJ1-1
d_call: TRBD1

cdr3_aa: CSVREGLSGTYEQYF
cdr3_nt: TGCAGTGTTAGGGAAGGACTATCGGGGACATACGAGCAGTACTTC
clone_size: -
v_call: TRBV20-1
j_call: TRBJ2-7
d_call: -

cdr3_aa: CGSSFGASVHYGYTF
cdr3_nt: TGTGGCAGCAGCTTCGGGGCTTCAGTTCACTATGGCTACACCTTC
clone_size: once
v_call: TRBV5-6
j_call: TRBJ1-2
d_call: -

cdr3_aa: CASNRPGTRIGSGNTLYF
cdr3_nt: TGTGCCAGCAATCGTCCCGGGACAAGGATCGGCTCTGGAAACACCTTATATTTT
clone_size: -
v_call: TRBV12-3/TRBV12-4
j_call: TRBJ1-3
d_call: -

cdr3_aa: CRVLTYSNQPQNF
cdr3_nt: TGCAGAGTTTTGACGTATAGCAATCAGCCCCAGAATTTT
clone_size: few
v_call: TRBV29-1
j_call: TRBJ1-5
d_call: -

cdr3_aa: CSVDDSSYERYF
cdr3_nt: TGCAGCGTTGATGACAGTTCCTACGAACGGTACTTC
clone_size: -
v_call: TRBV29-1
j_call: TRBJ2-7
d_call: -

cdr3_aa: CAWSVLGAGGEFF
cdr3_nt: TGTGCCTGGAGTGTTCTGGGGGCAGGGGGTGAGTTCTTC
clone_size: many
v_call: TRBV30
j_call: TRBJ2-1
d_call: TRBD1

cdr3_aa: CASSPNRMAGELFF
cdr3_nt: TGTGCCAGCAGTCCAAACAGGATGGCTGGGGAGCTGTTTTTT
clone_size: few
v_call: TRBV28
j_call: TRBJ2-2
d_call: -

cdr3_aa: CTSSYSPGQGDTEAFF
cdr3_nt: TGTACCAGCAGTTACTCACCGGGACAGGGAGATACTGAAGCTTTCTTT
clone_size: -
v_call: TRBV6-6
j_call: TRBJ1-1
d_call: TRBD1

cdr3_aa: CASSLAGTQKPQYF
cdr3_nt: TGTGCCAGCAGCTTAGCGGGCACCCAGAAGCCCCAGTATTTT
clone_size: -
v_call: TRBV7-8
j_call: TRBJ2-3
d_call: -